This T cell receptor beta chain was found in a study of graft-versus-host responses after intestinal transplantation. This clone has only one observation. The antigen is undetermined. The CDR3 runs to 14 residues. Losses at the gene ends were 1 base for V and 2 bases for J; bases not matched to a gene: 2. Per germline, CDR1 SQVTM and CDR2 ANQGSEA. The data were produced by immunoSEQ multiplex PCR, yet TCRdb's version contains in-frame clones alone and is incomplete. The top ten clones hold more than 0.1% of a sample with 90,000 to 150,000 clones, around 93% of them seen once. This specimen consisted of unstimulated CD4+ T cells sorted from spleen or lymph node cells, obtained before intestinal transplant. The origin of this receptor is a human donor who received an intestinal transplant. The V and J genes are TRBV29-1 and TRBJ2-5, with 9 bases aligning to TRBD1. CDR3 bases: TGCAGCGTTGAAGGGGACAGGGCTCAAGAGACCCAGTACTTC. It translates to CSVEGDRAQETQYF.